This TCR beta chain derives from a study of cytomegalovirus exposure and HLA in healthy donors (dated by TCRdb to about 2017). About the full investigation: The 500 to 800 repertoires of the first cohort and the roughly 120 validation repertoires were produced on the same platform, according to a later analysis. To predict cytomegalovirus infection status, the study combined high-throughput TCR immunosequencing, statistical association of individual TCRs with disease status, and machine learning. The study aimed to test whether cataloging public T cell receptors could reveal signatures of past pathogen exposure. Along with the roughly 670-subject first cohort, a separate validation cohort of some 130 different subjects was used. Overall study results and their limits: The classifier was reported to diagnose cytomegalovirus status with high specificity and sensitivity in both the original and validation cohorts. The study listed 150 to 200 TCR beta chains as associated with cytomegalovirus. The authors suggested that the approach could potentially be generalized to other disease states and immunological phenotypes. Across donors, most TCR sequences were observed very rarely, whereas some public TCRs were present in many individuals. In a later analysis, TCRs clustered in the first cohort were found to also tend to co-occur in the 120 or so validation repertoires, with approximately 95% of cluster scores above 0. The validation cohort had no HLA typing available for a later analysis, so co-occurrence within that cohort was assessed over all 130 or so repertoires. In vitro tests confirmed that a few of the cytomegalovirus-associated TCR beta chains recognize cytomegalovirus antigens.

This clone was seen a few times. The clone's antigen remains unknown. No base quality information exists; no much larger clone differs at one position. Library generation was performed with the immunoSEQ multiplex PCR assay. As for the authors' bioinformatics: A statistical classification framework was developed to diagnose cytomegalovirus status using the catalog of TCR beta chain sequences. TCRdb stores this immuneACCESS table with in-frame sequences only. Part of the clones is absent; in the studies checked, under half of the shortfall reflects unresolved V genes, and no reason is known for the rest. Clonal size and the V and J genes are those of that table, whereas D and trimming came from the DNA. This sample is represented by about 330,000 clones; roughly nine tenths of them were singletons. The leading ten clones occupy roughly 1.2% of the sample. Donors formed part of the validation cohort, which comprised approximately 130 subjects and was distinct from the first cohort of 666 subjects.

This TCR was recovered from a woman in her twenties or thirties in good health and CMV-seropositive. The source material was PBMCs.

The DNA sequence is given as TGCGCCAGCAGCCAAGATTCATCTTCCGGGACGGCGAACACCGGGGAGCTGTTTTTT. Its protein reads: CASSQDSSSGTANTGELFF. This chain is built from TRBV4-3 and TRBJ2-2; the D gene is perhaps TRBD1 or TRBD2, as each covers 5 bases. Via the germline V gene, CDR1 is LGHNA and CDR2 YSLEER. The CDR3 holds 19 amino acids from the cysteine to the phenylalanine. This entry keeps only the CDR3 DNA: 57 bases, framed from base 1. V is reduced by 0 bases and J by 0 bases, leaving a spacing of 17 bases between them.